This is a list of T cell receptor beta chains from one sample in a study of blood T cell repertoires in COVID-19. Profiled with immunoSEQ multiplex PCR; TCRdb holds only in-frame clones, not every one. The table includes about 75,000 clones, 75% to 90% detected once. Sequencing was carried out using peripheral blood. These receptors all stem from a human donor in a cohort sampled during active COVID-19. Both conserved end residues are part of each CDR3. D genes are given only for firm matches. Clone sizes are given selectively: once, few, many, or a class where the clone is expanded.

d_gene: TRBD2
j_gene: TRBJ2-3
abundance: NA
len: 18
v_gene: TRBV7-8
CDR3nt: TGTGCCAGCAGCTCTTCGACGGGACTAGCGTCTAGCACAGATACGCAGTATTTT
CDR3aa: CASSSSTGLASSTDTQYF

d_gene: NA
j_gene: TRBJ2-1
abundance: NA
len: 16
v_gene: TRBV11-2
CDR3nt: TGTGCCAGCAGGGATGGACTCAGGAGAAAATACAATGAGCAGTTCTTC
CDR3aa: CASRDGLRRKYNEQFF

d_gene: TRBD1
j_gene: TRBJ2-7
abundance: NA
len: 15
v_gene: TRBV7-9
CDR3nt: TGTGCCAGCAGCGACGGGGACAGGCTCTCCTACGAGCAGTACTTC
CDR3aa: CASSDGDRLSYEQYF

d_gene: NA
j_gene: TRBJ1-2
abundance: NA
len: 11
v_gene: TRBV6-5
CDR3nt: TGTGCCAGCAGTTCCTTCTATGGCTACACCTTC
CDR3aa: CASSSFYGYTF

d_gene: NA
j_gene: TRBJ1-6
abundance: NA
len: 12
v_gene: TRBV7-2
CDR3nt: TGTGCCAGCAGCCAAAATAATTCACCCCTCCACTTT
CDR3aa: CASSQNNSPLHF

d_gene: TRBD1
j_gene: TRBJ1-1
abundance: once
len: 13
v_gene: TRBV4-3
CDR3nt: TGCGCCAGCAGCCAGAAACAGGGGACTGAAGCTTTCTTT
CDR3aa: CASSQKQGTEAFF

d_gene: TRBD2
j_gene: TRBJ2-1
abundance: NA
len: 16
v_gene: TRBV7-3
CDR3nt: TGTGCCAGCAGTCTTATGGGGGAGGGCCGAATCAATGAGCAGTTCTTC
CDR3aa: CASSLMGEGRINEQFF

d_gene: TRBD2
j_gene: TRBJ2-5
abundance: NA
len: 15
v_gene: TRBV4-3
CDR3nt: TGCGCCAGCAGCCAAGAGCGGGGGGGGCAAGAGACCCAGTACTTC
CDR3aa: CASSQERGGQETQYF

d_gene: TRBD2
j_gene: TRBJ2-1
abundance: NA
len: 17
v_gene: TRBV5-1
CDR3nt: TGCGCCAGCAGCTTACTTGCCGGGACTAGCGGGAACGGTGAGCAGTTCTTC
CDR3aa: CASSLLAGTSGNGEQFF

d_gene: NA
j_gene: TRBJ2-3
abundance: few
len: 19
v_gene: TRBV10-2
CDR3nt: TGCGCCAGCAGTGGGGGGGGGCTAGCGGTCGATACTAGCACAGATACGCAGTATTTT
CDR3aa: CASSGGGLAVDTSTDTQYF

d_gene: NA
j_gene: TRBJ2-7
abundance: NA
len: 14
v_gene: TRBV2
CDR3nt: TGTGCCAGCGCCCCCGGGGGGCAGACCTACGAGCAGTACTTC
CDR3aa: CASAPGGQTYEQYF

d_gene: NA
j_gene: TRBJ1-2
abundance: NA
len: 15
v_gene: TRBV28
CDR3nt: TGTGCCAGCACCCGAGGGGGGAGGGCGGAAGATGGCTACACCTTC
CDR3aa: CASTRGGRAEDGYTF

d_gene: NA
j_gene: TRBJ1-5
abundance: NA
len: 13
v_gene: TRBV10-3
CDR3nt: TGTGCCGGGTCGGACGGGGGGAATCAGCCCCAGCATTTT
CDR3aa: CAGSDGGNQPQHF

d_gene: NA
j_gene: TRBJ2-4
abundance: NA
len: 13
v_gene: TRBV12-3/TRBV12-4
CDR3nt: TGTGCCAGCAGTTCAGGGGCCAAAAACATTCAGTACTTC
CDR3aa: CASSSGAKNIQYF

d_gene: TRBD2
j_gene: TRBJ2-1
abundance: NA
len: 15
v_gene: TRBV3-1/TRBV3-2
CDR3nt: TGTGCCAGCAGCCATTCAGCGGGGGGCCCCTCAGAGCAGTTCTTC
CDR3aa: CASSHSAGGPSEQFF

d_gene: TRBD2
j_gene: TRBJ2-1
abundance: NA
len: 16
v_gene: TRBV7-9
CDR3nt: TGTGCCAGCAGCTTAGGGGGTAGCGGGAGCGCCAATGAGCAGTTCTTC
CDR3aa: CASSLGGSGSANEQFF

d_gene: NA
j_gene: TRBJ1-2
abundance: once
len: 14
v_gene: TRBV5-4
CDR3nt: TGTGCCAGCAGGGCCGGGGGATTTAACTATGGCTACACCTTC
CDR3aa: CASRAGGFNYGYTF

d_gene: NA
j_gene: TRBJ1-5
abundance: NA
len: 13
v_gene: TRBV10-3
CDR3nt: TGTGCCATCAGCGGGTATAGCAATCAGCCCCAGCATTTT
CDR3aa: CAISGYSNQPQHF

d_gene: TRBD1
j_gene: TRBJ1-1
abundance: NA
len: 13
v_gene: TRBV18
CDR3nt: TGTGCCAGCTCAGGACAGGGGAACACTGAAGCTTTCTTT
CDR3aa: CASSGQGNTEAFF

d_gene: TRBD1
j_gene: TRBJ1-6
abundance: NA
len: 14
v_gene: TRBV29-1
CDR3nt: TGCAGCGTTCGACAGGGGTCCTATAATTCACCCCTCCACTTT
CDR3aa: CSVRQGSYNSPLHF

d_gene: TRBD2
j_gene: TRBJ2-3
abundance: NA
len: 17
v_gene: TRBV27
CDR3nt: TGTGCCAGCAGTTTTGCCTACCCTGGGACTACCACGGATACGCAGTATTTT
CDR3aa: CASSFAYPGTTTDTQYF

d_gene: NA
j_gene: TRBJ1-5
abundance: NA
len: 19
v_gene: TRBV15
CDR3nt: TGTGCCACCAGCAGCTTCCTTGTGGACAATTTAGTTGGCAATCAGCCCCAGCATTTT
CDR3aa: CATSSFLVDNLVGNQPQHF

d_gene: TRBD2
j_gene: TRBJ2-1
abundance: NA
len: 17
v_gene: TRBV7-9
CDR3nt: TGTGCCAGCAGCCCTAGGACTAGCGGGGGGGCCTACAATGAGCAGTTCTTC
CDR3aa: CASSPRTSGGAYNEQFF